These 24 T cell receptor beta chains were sequenced from one sample in a study of T cells in Graves' hyperthyroidism and ophthalmopathy. Template material for amplifying TCR beta CDR3 regions consisted of RNA transcripts. TCR CDR3 regions were first amplified by RT-PCR with HTBI primers. TCRdb re-analysed the multiplex PCR reads in MiXCR, keeping a single row per CDR3 protein. The table has 500,000 to 750,000 distinct CDR3 sequences, 46% seen once; the top ten hold around 7.7%. The sequencing input was peripheral blood or thyroid tissue (not recorded which). The source of these receptors is a woman aged 18-29 years with Graves' hyperthyroidism.

The chain has TRBV19 and TRBJ1-1; D might be TRBD1 (6 bases). The CDR3 contains 13 residues. Germline-derived CDR1 and CDR2 are LNHDA and SQIVND (reference sequence). Trimming removed 8 bases from V and 0 bases from J, with 10 bases in between. The CDR3 loop is CASGQNLNTEAFF. CDR3 sequence (DNA): TGTGCCAGTGGACAGAATTTGAACACTGAAGCTTTCTTT. The full variable domain, in which reference TRBV19 and TRBJ1-1 provide the parts outside the CDR3, is DGGITQSPKYLFRKEGQNVTLSCEQNLNHDAMYWYRQDPGQGLRLIYYSQIVNDFQKGDIAEGYSVSREKKESFPLTVTSAQKNPTAFYLCASGQNLNTEAFFGQGTRLTVV.

The chain combines TRBV7-3 with TRBJ1-2; D is unresolved. V was trimmed by 5 bases and J by 2 bases, leaving 15 bases between them. This CDR3 spans 15 amino acids. From germline, CDR1 is SGHTA and CDR2 FQGTGA. The CDR3: CASSPETGRNYGYTF. DNA for the CDR3: TGTGCCAGCAGCCCAGAAACGGGTCGAAACTATGGCTACACCTTC.

Comment on this clonotype: It may be a read error: a sequence one base away is much more abundant. The rearrangement uses TRBV14 and TRBJ1-1, with D perhaps matching TRBD1 (5 bases). From germline, CDR1 is SGHDN and CDR2 FVKESK. The CDR3 length is 15 residues. The V gene lost 4 bases and the J gene lost 6 bases, with 18 bases spanning the gap. The CDR3 DNA reads as TGTGCCAGCAGCCGCGTAGGACACGAGATCCCTGAAGCTTTCTTT. Protein: CASSRVGHEIPEAFF.

This clonotype has at least ten counts. The chain recombines TRBV7-2 with TRBJ1-1; D remains ambiguous. The CDR3 runs 11 residues. V was cut by 11 bases and J by 9 bases, with 16 bases left in between. Germline V gives CDR1 SGHTA, CDR2 FQGNSA. The CDR3: CAENRLLKAFF. Written as DNA, the CDR3 is TGTGCCGAGAACAGACTGTTAAAAGCTTTCTTT.

This clonotype was seen only a few times. The chain is built from TRBV6-6 and TRBJ2-2; D tentatively reads TRBD1 or TRBD2 (7 bases each). CDR3 size: 15 residues. Germline CDR1 is MNHNY and CDR2 is SVGAGI (reference sequence). The ends were cut back, 5 bases at V and 6 bases at J, with 16 bases in the middle. The CDR3 DNA is TGTGCCAGCAGTCCCAGGGGGGGCGCTTCCGGGGAGCTGTTTTTT. Protein product: CASSPRGGASGELFF.

V usage is TRBV30 and J usage is TRBJ1-6; unclear D gene. The V gene lost 2 bases and the J gene lost 5 bases, with 7 bases spanning the gap. This CDR3 comprises 13 residues. Per the germline V gene, CDR1 is GTSNPN and CDR2 is SVGIG (reference sequence). In DNA, the CDR3 is TGTGCCTGGAGTTTAGGACATAATTCACCCCTCCACTTT. It encodes CAWSLGHNSPLHF.

This clonotype appeared a few times. One end of the junction is discordant with germline, which a read error may explain. The rearrangement links TRBV4-1 to TRBJ1-4; 8 nucleotides agree with TRBD1. There are 17 residues in the CDR3. Germline-derived CDR1 and CDR2 are MGHRA and YSYEKL. CDR3 in amino acids: CASSQPDRGLLNEKLFF. CDR3 coding DNA: TGTGCCAGCAGCCAACCCGACAGGGGCCTACTTAATGAAAAACTGTTTTTT.

This clonotype showed up many times. The rearrangement joins TRBV4-1 to TRBJ2-7; D is unclear. This CDR3 region has 15 residues. Looked up from germline, CDR1 is MGHRA and CDR2 is YSYEKL. V lost 0 bases and J 4 bases, leaving 13 bases between the germline ends. CDR3: CASSQDPNLLYEQYF. CDR3 coding DNA: TGCGCCAGCAGCCAAGACCCTAATTTATTATACGAGCAGTACTTC.

The V and J genes are TRBV27 and TRBJ1-2, with TRBD1 identical over 10 bases. The length of the CDR3 is 16 residues. Germline loops: CDR1 MNHEY, CDR2 SMNVEV (reference sequence). Trimming cost V 6 bases and J 9 bases; bases outside gene matches: 16. CDR3 DNA sequence: TGTGCCAGCAGAAGGGACAGGGGTTTTACGTTGGGCAGCTACACCTTC. Protein sequence: CASRRDRGFTLGSYTF.

In this sample, this clonotype turned up a few times. In DNA, the CDR3 is TGTGCCAGCAGTTTAGCGGGGCTAGCACAGTATTTT. It codes for CASSLAGLAQYF. The chain joins TRBV28 to TRBJ2-3; D perhaps matches TRBD2 (6 bases). The V end was cut by 2 bases, the J end by 12 bases, with 12 bases between. There are 12 residues in the CDR3. The germline V gene encodes CDR1 MDHEN and CDR2 SYDVKM.

This clonotype was detected ten times or more. The V gene is TRBV29-1, the J gene TRBJ1-1; a possible D gene is TRBD1 (6 bases). The CDR3 is made up of 12 amino acids. The V end lost 6 bases, the J end lost 5 bases, and 13 bases lay between the germline ends. The V gene's germline CDR1 is SQVTM and CDR2 ANQGSEA. This chain's CDR3 is CSVYGGRTEAFF. The CDR3 region has the DNA TGCAGCGTGTACGGGGGCAGGACTGAAGCTTTCTTT.

The J gene is TRBJ1-4, the V gene TRBV13; TRBD1 might be the D (5 bases). V lost 2 bases and J lost 10, with 23 bases in between. There are 17 residues in the CDR3. Germline V gene lookup returns CDR1 PRHDT and CDR2 FYEKMQ (reference sequence). CDR3 sequence (DNA): TGTGCCAGCAGCTTAAGTGCACCGCAGGGCGTTTCGGGAAAACTGTTTTTT. It specifies CASSLSAPQGVSGKLFF. The variable domain in full, with the rest retrieved from reference TRBV13 and TRBJ1-4, is AAGVIQSPRHLIKEKRETATLKCYPIPRHDTVYWYQQGPGQDPQFLISFYEKMQSDKGSIPDRFSAQQFSDYHSELNMSSLELGDSALYFCASSLSAPQGVSGKLFFGSGTQLSVL.

The chain is built from TRBV6-1 and TRBJ2-5, with 7 positions matching TRBD1. The germline V gene has CDR1 MNHNS and CDR2 SASEGT. V gave up 9 bases and J gave up 7 bases; unmatched junction bases: 11. CDR3 length: 13 residues. The CDR3 sequence: CASNPQGPVTQYF. The CDR3 nucleotides read TGTGCCAGTAATCCACAGGGGCCGGTGACCCAGTACTTC.

Ten or more counts support this clonotype. The J gene is TRBJ1-2, the V gene TRBV24-1; the D gene is possibly TRBD1 (6 bases). CDR1 and CDR2 from the germline V gene are KGHDR and SFDVKD. Between the trimmed V and J ends, which lost 4 bases and 7 bases, there was a span of 12 bases. The CDR3 is 13 residues long. CDR3 coding DNA: TGTGCCACCAGTGACCTTAGGACAGCTGGCTACACCTTC. Translating it yields CATSDLRTAGYTF.

V gene TRBV5-6 combines with J gene TRBJ1-5; the match to TRBD1 covers 8 bases. After removal of 6 bases from V and 3 bases from J, the junction contained 5 bases not matched to a gene. Germline values: CDR1 SGHDT, CDR2 YYEEEE. This CDR3 region has 14 residues. CDR3 DNA: TGTGCCAGCACCGACAGGGGTAACAATCAGCCCCAGCATTTT. Translated, it gives CASTDRGNNQPQHF.

This clonotype was seen many times. CDR3 sequence: CASSLPGFNYGYTF. The CDR3 DNA sequence: TGTGCCAGCAGCTTGCCAGGGTTTAACTATGGCTACACCTTC. The chain carries TRBV5-4 and TRBJ1-2; D perhaps matches TRBD1 (5 bases). Trimming left V 1 base short and J 1 base short, with 8 bases between. There are 14 residues in the CDR3. CDR1 SGHNT and CDR2 YYREEE come from the germline V gene (reference sequence). Full variable domain (missing parts from reference TRBV5-4 and TRBJ1-2): ETGVTQSPTHLIKTRGQQVTLRCSSQSGHNTVSWYQQALGQGPQFIFQYYREEENGRGNFPPRFSGLQFPNYSSELNVNALELDDSALYLCASSLPGFNYGYTFGSGTRLTVV.

This clonotype was seen at least ten times. This chain joins TRBV19 and TRBJ2-7; no firm D call. The CDR3 loop spans 13 amino acids. The germline V gene encodes CDR1 LNHDA and CDR2 SQIVND (reference sequence). V lost 5 bases, J lost 3 bases, and 11 bases lay in between. The CDR3 nucleotides read TGTGCCAGTAGTGTGGAGTTCTACTACGAGCAGTACTTC. Its protein is CASSVEFYYEQYF.

This clonotype was recorded a few times. The J gene is TRBJ2-6, the V gene TRBV4-3; D might be TRBD1 (5 bases). This CDR3 spans 15 amino acids. Trimming removed 0 bases from V and 4 bases from J, with 7 bases in between. The germline V gene encodes CDR1 LGHNA and CDR2 YSLEER. CDR3 amino acids: CASSQDRTGANVLTF. CDR3 DNA sequence: TGCGCCAGCAGCCAAGATAGGACAGGGGCCAACGTCCTGACTTTC.

V gene TRBV10-2 combines with J gene TRBJ2-7, with 7 positions matching TRBD1. V lost 8 bases and J lost 4; bases outside the gene matches: 8. This CDR3 is built from 13 residues. Germline CDR1 reads WSHSY; CDR2 reads SAAADI. In nucleotides, the CDR3 is TGCGCCAGCGCCCTGGGACAGACTTACGAGCAGTACTTC. Amino acids: CASALGQTYEQYF.

This clonotype has a count of ten or more. The chain links TRBV6-1 to TRBJ1-6; D is possibly TRBD1 (6 bases). The CDR3 runs to 12 residues. CDR1 is MNHNS, CDR2 SASEGT, per germline. V dropped 6 bases and J dropped 8 bases, with 8 bases sitting between them. The CDR3 DNA reads TGTGCCAGCAGGCAGGGGTATTCACCCCTCCACTTT. Its protein is CASRQGYSPLHF.

The V call is TRBV2, the J call TRBJ1-3; 7 positions agree with TRBD1. Trimming cost V 4 bases and J 0 bases; bases outside gene matches: 6. The CDR3 has 16 amino acids. Germline-derived CDR1 and CDR2 are SNHLY and FYNNEI. The chain's CDR3 is CASSVRGQSSGNTIYF. As DNA, the CDR3 is TGTGCCAGCAGTGTGCGGGGACAGAGCTCTGGAAACACCATATATTTT.

V is TRBV6-6 and J is TRBJ2-3, with D possibly being TRBD2 (5 bases). The CDR3 runs to 12 residues. Germline values: CDR1 MNHNY, CDR2 SVGAGI (reference sequence). Deletions cut 6 bases from V and 7 bases from J, with 11 bases between. The CDR3 here is CASSSGSYTQYF. The CDR3, as DNA: TGTGCCAGCAGCAGCGGAAGCTATACGCAGTATTTT.

In DNA, the CDR3 is TGTGCCAGCAGCTTTAGCGGGAGCAGGGGCAGGGTACGGTCTGGGGCCAACGTCCTGACTTTC. This sequence encodes CASSFSGSRGRVRSGANVLTF. This chain links TRBV7-3 with TRBJ2-6, with 9 bases aligning to TRBD2. The germline CDR1 and CDR2 sequences are SGHTA and FQGTGA. Unmatched junction bases numbered 16, after V lost 3 bases and J lost 1 base. The CDR3 runs to 21 residues. The entire variable domain, with the rest obtained from reference TRBV7-3 and TRBJ2-6, is as follows: GAGVSQTPSNKVTEKGKYVELRCDPISGHTALYWYRQSLGQGPEFLIYFQGTGAADDSGLPNDRFFAVRPEGSVSTLKIQRTERGDSAVYLCASSFSGSRGRVRSGANVLTFGAGSRLTVL.

The gene calls are TRBV7-9 and TRBJ2-6; D ambiguous. V gave up 5 bases and J gave up 8 bases, with 4 bases separating them. Germline V gene data show CDR1 as SEHNR and CDR2 as FQNEAQ (reference sequence). CDR3 length: 11 amino acids. The CDR3, as DNA: TGTGCCAGCAGCCCCCCCAACGTCCTGACTTTC. Its translation is CASSPPNVLTF. Full variable domain (missing parts from reference TRBV7-9 and TRBJ2-6): DTGVSQNPRHKITKRGQNVTFRCDPISEHNRLYWYRQTLGQGPEFLTYFQNEAQLEKSRLLSDRFSAERPKGSFSTLEIQRTEQGDSAMYLCASSPPNVLTFGAGSRLTVL.